These 14 T cell receptor beta chains were all obtained from the same sample, sequenced in a study of vaccination effects on CD4 cells after COVID-19. Before any sequencing was done, the ViraFEST assay used viral peptide pools to expand antigen-specific CD4+ T cells. Researchers isolated CD4+ T cells once approximately 10 days of culture had elapsed. Each participant was given two doses of one vaccine (BNT162b2 or mRNA-1273). Their antigen targets remain unknown. This table comes from immunoSEQ multiplex PCR, and its TCRdb copy is limited to in-frame clones, with some not included. This sample has nearly 25,000 clones, with around 63% found just once. The source was CD4+ T cells from PBMCs cultured with SARS-CoV-2 spike peptides, collected after COVID-19 vaccination. These receptors originate from a human donor who received a COVID-19 vaccine.

This clone counts as medium-sized. This chain uses TRBV19 with TRBJ2-6, with D perhaps matching TRBD2 (5 bases). Trimming took 5 bases from V and 2 from J, leaving 13 bases between them. The V gene's germline CDR1 is LNHDA and CDR2 SQIVND (reference sequence). The CDR3 consists of 16 residues. The CDR3 DNA follows: TGTGCCAGTAGTCGCGGACTCACGGCTGGGGCCAACGTCCTGACTTTC. It encodes CASSRGLTAGANVLTF.

The chain links TRBV7-9 to TRBJ1-2; D gene unclear. The CDR3 contains 14 residues. Germline V gene data show CDR1 as SEHNR and CDR2 as FQNEAQ (reference sequence). V was shortened by 5 bases and J by 10 bases, with 20 bases between the two germline ends. The CDR3 sequence: CASSPTRGLQTYTF. CDR3 bases: TGTGCCAGCAGCCCCACGAGAGGCCTGCAAACCTACACCTTC.

V is TRBV25-1 and J is TRBJ2-3, with D tentatively TRBD1 (6 bases). Trimming shortened V by 6 bases and J by 0 bases, and 7 bases separated the two germline ends. Germline V lookup: CDR1 MGHDK, CDR2 SYGVNS. The CDR3 contains 13 residues. The CDR3 DNA reads TGTGCCAGCAGGGGGGCGAGCACAGATACGCAGTATTTT. Translation: CASRGASTDTQYF.

This clone was counted once. This chain links TRBV19 with TRBJ2-7, with TRBD2 matching over 16 bases. CDR3 length equals 17 residues. Germline trimming cut 5 bases from V and 4 bases from J; bases unmatched to any gene: 8. The germline gives CDR1 LNHDA, CDR2 SQIVND (reference sequence). CDR3 region: CASSHPGLAGGRYEQYF. CDR3 sequence (DNA): TGTGCCAGTAGTCACCCGGGACTAGCGGGGGGGCGGTACGAGCAGTACTTC.

V gene TRBV5-6 combines with J gene TRBJ2-7; D not resolved. Germline V gene data show CDR1 as SGHDT and CDR2 as YYEEEE. This CDR3 spans 15 amino acids. Trimming took off 7 bases at V and 0 bases at J, with 17 bases between the two ends. CDR3 loop: CASESVSGSSYEQYF. The CDR3, as DNA: TGTGCCAGCGAATCGGTATCCGGAAGCTCCTACGAGCAGTACTTC.

This rearrangement joins TRBV6-1 to TRBJ2-3; no clear D gene. This CDR3 comprises 12 residues. V was cut by 1 base and J by 4 bases, with 3 bases left in between. Germline lookup yields CDR1 MNHNS and CDR2 SASEGT. CDR3 residues: CASSEVADTQYF. Written as DNA, the CDR3 is TGTGCCAGCAGTGAAGTGGCAGATACGCAGTATTTT.

The sample holds a few counts of this clone. The rearrangement links TRBV2 to TRBJ1-2; D not resolved. Per the germline V gene, CDR1 is SNHLY and CDR2 is FYNNEI. The CDR3 spans 13 residues. Trimming removed 11 bases from V and 0 bases from J, with 13 bases in between. CDR3 sequence: CAWEAETNYGYTF. CDR3 nucleotides: TGTGCCTGGGAGGCAGAAACTAACTATGGCTACACCTTC.

The chain recombines TRBV14 with TRBJ2-5, with unresolved D. CDR1 is SGHDN and CDR2 is FVKESK in the germline V gene. Trimming removed 0 bases at V and 2 bases at J, with 10 bases between. The length of the CDR3 is 15 residues. The CDR3 DNA reads as TGTGCCAGCAGCCAAGACTCTTTCAGTCAAGAGACCCAGTACTTC. Its translation: CASSQDSFSQETQYF.

The gene calls are TRBV6-2 or TRBV6-3 and TRBJ2-3; TRBD2 agrees at 11 bases. CDR1 is MNHEY, CDR2 SVGEGT, per germline. The CDR3 extends over 17 amino acids. Unmatched junction bases numbered 4, after V lost 0 bases and J lost 2 bases. The CDR3 spells CASSYSSGGADTDTQYF. As DNA, the CDR3 is TGTGCCAGCAGTTACTCTAGCGGGGGGGCCGACACAGATACGCAGTATTTT.

There are a few counts of this clone. The chain joins TRBV14 to TRBJ2-5, with no clear D. This CDR3 has 11 amino acids. V was cut by 2 bases and J by 5 bases, with 3 bases left in between. Per germline, CDR1 SGHDN and CDR2 FVKESK. The CDR3 nucleotides are TGTGCCAGCAGCCAAAGGGAGACCCAGTACTTC. Protein sequence: CASSQRETQYF. Combining the CDR3 with reference TRBV14 and TRBJ2-5 gives the whole variable domain EAGVTQFPSHSVIEKGQTVTLRCDPISGHDNLYWYRRVMGKEIKFLLHFVKESKQDESGMPNNRFLAERTGGTYSTLKVQPAELEDSGVYFCASSQRETQYFGPGTRLLVL.

The J gene is TRBJ2-3, the V gene TRBV4-1; D gene uncertain. Trimming pared 0 bases from V and 3 bases from J, leaving 1 base between. Germline CDR1 reads MGHRA; CDR2 reads YSYEKL. The CDR3 length is 12 residues. The CDR3 nucleotides read TGCGCCAGCAGCCAAGATACAGATACGCAGTATTTT. Protein: CASSQDTDTQYF.

The V call is TRBV27, the J call TRBJ1-2; TRBD1 matches 7 bases. In germline, CDR1 is MNHEY, CDR2 SMNVEV (reference sequence). J was trimmed by 0 bases and V by 2 bases; bases with no gene match: 15. CDR3 length: 19 residues. CDR3 sequence: CASSLGGPGTDVTNYGYTF. CDR3 DNA sequence: TGTGCCAGCAGTTTAGGGGGGCCCGGGACAGATGTAACTAACTATGGCTACACCTTC.

The chain recombines TRBV4-1 with TRBJ2-7; 7 bases align to TRBD2. Germline V gives CDR1 MGHRA, CDR2 YSYEKL. This CDR3 has 17 amino acids. Trimming removed 0 bases from V and 7 bases from J; junction bases left unmatched: 15. The CDR3, as DNA: TGCGCCAGCAGCCAAGATCCGTCCGGGGGGACCCGGTGGGAGCAGTACTTC. Amino acids: CASSQDPSGGTRWEQYF.

This chain connects TRBV24-1 to TRBJ2-1; D remains ambiguous. Germline values: CDR1 KGHDR, CDR2 SFDVKD. CDR3 length: 16 amino acids. Between the trimmed V and J ends, which lost 1 base and 0 bases, there was a span of 9 bases. CDR3 bases: TGTGCCACCAGTGATTTTACCACGAGCTCCTACAATGAGCAGTTCTTC. Protein sequence: CATSDFTTSSYNEQFF.